This T cell receptor (beta chain) was observed in a study of Ad26.COV2.S vaccination and SARS-CoV-2 variants. As for the study in general: The study gave Ad26.COV2.S intramuscularly, once or twice 56 days apart.

This sample's treatment: about 20 received Ad26.COV2.S at low or high dose, single or two shots; roughly 5 received placebo; per-sample allocation not given. The samples were gathered on day 63 after the first injection of vaccine or placebo. Germline loops: CDR1 MGHDK, CDR2 SYGVNS. V trimming: 6 bases; J trimming: 2 bases; junction bases outside the gene matches: 10. This CDR3 is 15 amino acids long. TCRdb keeps only in-frame clones here, not all; method: immunoSEQ multiplex PCR. The sample holds some 300,000 clones; around four fifths are singletons and the top ten take approximately 2.1%. The specimen was peripheral blood, collected in a trial of Ad26.COV2.S vaccine versus placebo. This chain connects TRBV25-1 to TRBJ2-7; 7 nucleotides line up with TRBD1. The receptor comes from a person aged 18-65 years who received the Ad26.COV2.S COVID-19 vaccine or a placebo. CDR3 DNA sequence: TGTGCCAGCAGGGGCGGACAGGTCGGTACCTACGAGCAGTACTTC. This translates into CASRGGQVGTYEQYF.